This T cell receptor beta chain was found in a study of blood T cell repertoires in COVID-19. The repertoire was sequenced with immunoSEQ multiplex PCR; TCRdb's copy has only in-frame clones and lacks some. The sample holds about 120,000 clones, 65% to 85% seen once. Between the trimmed V and J ends, which lost 6 bases and 3 bases, there was a span of 14 bases. The germline V gene has CDR1 LGHNA and CDR2 YSLEER. This CDR3 has 14 amino acids. The material sequenced was PBMCs or T cells enriched from blood (not recorded which). The TCR comes from a woman aged 30 to 39 who had recovered from COVID-19. This chain connects TRBV4-3 to TRBJ1-1; no firm D call. The CDR3 DNA reads TGCGCCAGCAGGAAAACTGGGCTGGACACTGAAGCTTTCTTT. This encodes CASRKTGLDTEAFF.